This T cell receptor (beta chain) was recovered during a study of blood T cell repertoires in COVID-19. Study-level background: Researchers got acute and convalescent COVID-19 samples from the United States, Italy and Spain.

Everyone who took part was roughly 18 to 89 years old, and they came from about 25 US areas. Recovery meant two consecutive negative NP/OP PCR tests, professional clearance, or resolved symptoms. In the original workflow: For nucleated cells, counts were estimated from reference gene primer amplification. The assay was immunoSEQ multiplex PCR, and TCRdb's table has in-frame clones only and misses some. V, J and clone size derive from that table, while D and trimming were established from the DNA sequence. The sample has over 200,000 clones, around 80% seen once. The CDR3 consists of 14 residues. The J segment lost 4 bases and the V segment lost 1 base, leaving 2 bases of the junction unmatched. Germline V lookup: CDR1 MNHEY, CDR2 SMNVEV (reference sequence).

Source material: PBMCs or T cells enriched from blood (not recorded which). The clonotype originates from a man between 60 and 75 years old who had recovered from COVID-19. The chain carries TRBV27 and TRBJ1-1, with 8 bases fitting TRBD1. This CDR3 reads CASSLLQGVTEAFF. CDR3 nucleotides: TGTGCCAGCAGTTTATTACAGGGGGTCACTGAAGCTTTCTTT.